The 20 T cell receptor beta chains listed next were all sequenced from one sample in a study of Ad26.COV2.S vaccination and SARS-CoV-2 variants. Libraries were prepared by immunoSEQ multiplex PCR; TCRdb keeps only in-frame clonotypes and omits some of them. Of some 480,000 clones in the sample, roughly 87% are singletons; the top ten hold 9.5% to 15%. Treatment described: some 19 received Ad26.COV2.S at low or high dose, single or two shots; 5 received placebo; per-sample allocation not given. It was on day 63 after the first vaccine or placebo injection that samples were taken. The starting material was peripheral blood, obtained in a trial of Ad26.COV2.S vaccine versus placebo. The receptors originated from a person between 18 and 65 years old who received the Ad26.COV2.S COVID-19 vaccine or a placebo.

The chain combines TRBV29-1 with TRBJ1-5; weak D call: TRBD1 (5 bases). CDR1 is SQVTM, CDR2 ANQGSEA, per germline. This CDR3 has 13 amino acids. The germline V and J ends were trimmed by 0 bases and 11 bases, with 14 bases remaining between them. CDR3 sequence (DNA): TGCAGCGTTGAAGACCGGGGGACTCTGGCCCAGCATTTT. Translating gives CSVEDRGTLAQHF.

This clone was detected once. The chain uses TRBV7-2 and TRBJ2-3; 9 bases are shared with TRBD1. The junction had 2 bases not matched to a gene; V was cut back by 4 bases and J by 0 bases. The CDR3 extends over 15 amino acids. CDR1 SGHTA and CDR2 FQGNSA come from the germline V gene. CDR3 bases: TGTGCCAGCAGCTCACAGGGGGCGAGCACAGATACGCAGTATTTT. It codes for CASSSQGASTDTQYF.

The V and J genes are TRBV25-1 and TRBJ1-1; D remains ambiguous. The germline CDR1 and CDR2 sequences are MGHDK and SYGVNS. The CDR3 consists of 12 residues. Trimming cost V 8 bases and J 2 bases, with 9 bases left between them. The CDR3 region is CASALRNTEAFF. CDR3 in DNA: TGTGCCAGCGCGTTGCGTAACACTGAAGCTTTCTTT.

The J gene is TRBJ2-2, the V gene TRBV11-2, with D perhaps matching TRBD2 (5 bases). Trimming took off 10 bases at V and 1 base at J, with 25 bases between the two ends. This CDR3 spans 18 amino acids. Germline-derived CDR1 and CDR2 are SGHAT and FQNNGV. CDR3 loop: CATQRAPRLTGNTGELFF. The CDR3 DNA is TGTGCCACACAAAGGGCACCCAGACTAACCGGGAACACCGGGGAGCTGTTTTTT.

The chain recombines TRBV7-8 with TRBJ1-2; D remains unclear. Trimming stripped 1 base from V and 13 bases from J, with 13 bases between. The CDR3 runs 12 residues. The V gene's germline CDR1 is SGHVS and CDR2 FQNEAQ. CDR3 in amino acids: CASSLGPDGCTF. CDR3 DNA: TGTGCCAGCAGCTTAGGCCCTGATGGTTGCACCTTC.

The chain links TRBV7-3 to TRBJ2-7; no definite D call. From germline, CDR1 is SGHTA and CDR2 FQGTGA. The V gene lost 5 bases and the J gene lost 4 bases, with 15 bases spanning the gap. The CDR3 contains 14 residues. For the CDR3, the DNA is TGTGCCAGCAGCGCACGGAAATTAGGGTACGAGCAGTACTTC. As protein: CASSARKLGYEQYF.

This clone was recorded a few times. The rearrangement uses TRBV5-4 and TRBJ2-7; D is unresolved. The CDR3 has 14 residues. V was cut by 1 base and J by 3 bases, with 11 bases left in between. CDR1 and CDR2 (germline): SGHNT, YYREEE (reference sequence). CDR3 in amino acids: CASSLTGPSYEQYF. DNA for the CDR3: TGTGCCAGCAGCTTGACCGGGCCAAGCTACGAGCAGTACTTC.

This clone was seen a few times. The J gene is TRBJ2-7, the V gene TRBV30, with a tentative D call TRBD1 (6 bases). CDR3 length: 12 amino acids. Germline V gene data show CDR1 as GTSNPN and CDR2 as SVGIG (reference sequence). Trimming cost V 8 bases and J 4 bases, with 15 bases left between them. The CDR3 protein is CARQQGLYEQYF. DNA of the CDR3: TGTGCCAGACAACAGGGTCTTTACGAGCAGTACTTC.

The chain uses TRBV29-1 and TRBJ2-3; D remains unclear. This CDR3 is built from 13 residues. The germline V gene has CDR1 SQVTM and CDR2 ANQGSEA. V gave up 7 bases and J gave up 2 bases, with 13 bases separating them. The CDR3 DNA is TGCAGCGCCGATAGGGAAAACACAGATACGCAGTATTTT. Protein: CSADRENTDTQYF.

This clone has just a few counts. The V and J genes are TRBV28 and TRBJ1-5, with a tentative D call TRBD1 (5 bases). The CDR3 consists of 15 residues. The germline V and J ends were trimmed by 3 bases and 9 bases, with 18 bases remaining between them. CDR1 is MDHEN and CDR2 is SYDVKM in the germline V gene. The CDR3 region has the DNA TGTGCCAGCAGTTTGGGGGTGGGACCCGGCGGGCCCCAGCATTTT. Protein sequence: CASSLGVGPGGPQHF.

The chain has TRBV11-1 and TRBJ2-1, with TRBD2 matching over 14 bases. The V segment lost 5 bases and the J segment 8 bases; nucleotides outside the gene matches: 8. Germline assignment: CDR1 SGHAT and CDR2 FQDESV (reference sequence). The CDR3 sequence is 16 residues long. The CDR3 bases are TGTGCCAGCAGCCAGGGACTAGCGGGAGCCGGGCATGAGCAGTTCTTC. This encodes CASSQGLAGAGHEQFF.

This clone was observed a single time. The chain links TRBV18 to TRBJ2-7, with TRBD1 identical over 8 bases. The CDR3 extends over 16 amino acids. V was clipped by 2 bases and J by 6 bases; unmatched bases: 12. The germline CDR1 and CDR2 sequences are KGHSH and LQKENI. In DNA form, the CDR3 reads TGTGCCAGCTCACCAGGAAGGCCGACAGGGGTGAGCGAGCAGTACTTC. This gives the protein CASSPGRPTGVSEQYF.

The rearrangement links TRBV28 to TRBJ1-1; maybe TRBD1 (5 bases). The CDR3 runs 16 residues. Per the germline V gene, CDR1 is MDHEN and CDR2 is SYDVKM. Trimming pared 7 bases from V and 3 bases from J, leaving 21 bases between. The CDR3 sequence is CASIPSEGRGDTEAFF. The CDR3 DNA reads TGTGCCAGCATCCCCTCAGAGGGGCGAGGGGACACTGAAGCTTTCTTT.

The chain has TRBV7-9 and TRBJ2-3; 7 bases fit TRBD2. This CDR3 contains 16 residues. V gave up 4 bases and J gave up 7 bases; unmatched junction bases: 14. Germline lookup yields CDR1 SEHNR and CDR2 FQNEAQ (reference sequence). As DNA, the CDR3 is TGTGCCAGCAGCTCTCCCCCTAGCACTAGCGAGTATACGCAGTATTTT. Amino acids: CASSSPPSTSEYTQYF.

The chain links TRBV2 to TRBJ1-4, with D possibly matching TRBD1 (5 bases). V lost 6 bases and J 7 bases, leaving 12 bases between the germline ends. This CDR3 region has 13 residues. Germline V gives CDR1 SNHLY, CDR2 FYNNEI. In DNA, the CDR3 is TGTGCCAGCAGCGCTAGGGGTAGTGAAAAACTGTTTTTT. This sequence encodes CASSARGSEKLFF.

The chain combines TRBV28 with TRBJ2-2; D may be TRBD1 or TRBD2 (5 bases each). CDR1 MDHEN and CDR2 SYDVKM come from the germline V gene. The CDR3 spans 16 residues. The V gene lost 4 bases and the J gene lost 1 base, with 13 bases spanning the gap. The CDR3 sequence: CASSSGAHENTGELFF. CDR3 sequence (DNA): TGTGCCAGCAGTTCCGGGGCCCACGAGAACACCGGGGAGCTGTTTTTT.

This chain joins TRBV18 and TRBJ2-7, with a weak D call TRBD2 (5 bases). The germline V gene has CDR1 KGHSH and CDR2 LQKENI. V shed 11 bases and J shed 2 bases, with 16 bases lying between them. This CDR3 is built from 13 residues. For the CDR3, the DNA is TGTGCCTCTAGCCCACAGACTACCTACGAGCAGTACTTC. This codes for CASSPQTTYEQYF.

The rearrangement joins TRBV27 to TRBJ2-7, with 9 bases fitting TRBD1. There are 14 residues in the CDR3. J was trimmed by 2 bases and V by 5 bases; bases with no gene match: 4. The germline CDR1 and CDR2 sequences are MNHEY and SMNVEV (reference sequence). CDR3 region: CASSGGTGTYEQYF. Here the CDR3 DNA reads TGTGCCAGCAGTGGGGGGACAGGGACCTACGAGCAGTACTTC.

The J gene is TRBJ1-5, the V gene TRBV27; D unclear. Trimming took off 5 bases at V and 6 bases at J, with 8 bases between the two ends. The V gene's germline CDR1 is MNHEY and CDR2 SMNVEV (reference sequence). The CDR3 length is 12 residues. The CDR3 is CASSILGQPQHF. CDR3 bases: TGTGCCAGCAGTATACTGGGTCAGCCCCAGCATTTT.

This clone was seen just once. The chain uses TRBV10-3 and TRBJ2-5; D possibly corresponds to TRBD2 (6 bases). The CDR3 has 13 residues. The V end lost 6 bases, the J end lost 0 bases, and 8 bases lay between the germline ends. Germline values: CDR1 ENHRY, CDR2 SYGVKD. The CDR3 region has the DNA TGTGCCATCAGCCGGGGGAACCAAGAGACCCAGTACTTC. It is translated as CAISRGNQETQYF.